A single sample gave rise to the 28 T cell receptor beta chains below, sequenced in a study of T cell repertoires in cytomegalovirus infection. TCRdb recomputed calls from the reads with MiXCR, one row per CDR3 protein. The data show 100,000 to 150,000 distinct CDR3 sequences, 20% to 30% seen once. No antigens are known for them. Input material: PBMCs, sequenced either directly or after in vitro stimulation (not recorded which). These receptors came from a human donor in good health (CMV status not recorded). Some clones in this sample may be carry-over from other donors' samples.

This clonotype was observed at least ten times. CDR3 sequence reads: CASSLLSRARSTDTQYF. DNA of the CDR3: TGTGCCAGCAGCTTGTTATCTAGGGCCCGTAGCACAGATACGCAGTATTTT. V is TRBV11-2 and J is TRBJ2-3; D gene unclear. Germline V gives CDR1 SGHAT, CDR2 FQNNGV. The CDR3 consists of 17 residues. V lost 3 bases to trimming and J lost 0 bases, with 16 bases between them.

This clonotype was seen at least ten times. V usage is TRBV7-2 and J usage is TRBJ2-5; tentative D call: TRBD1 (5 bases). The CDR3 has 13 amino acids. Germline V lookup: CDR1 SGHTA, CDR2 FQGNSA. Between the trimmed V and J ends, which lost 1 base and 4 bases, there was a span of 7 bases. The CDR3 here is CASSLVRAETQYF. Here the CDR3 DNA reads TGTGCCAGCAGCTTAGTCAGGGCAGAGACCCAGTACTTC.

Many counts were recorded for this clonotype. The chain carries TRBV7-2 and TRBJ2-5, with 9 bases fitting TRBD1. The germline gives CDR1 SGHTA, CDR2 FQGNSA. The V segment lost 5 bases and the J segment 2 bases; nucleotides outside the gene matches: 3. The CDR3 runs to 14 residues. The CDR3 spells CASSLGQGQETQYF. CDR3 DNA sequence: TGTGCCAGCAGCCTGGGACAGGGACAAGAGACCCAGTACTTC.

This clonotype was detected ten times or more. This chain connects TRBV20-1 to TRBJ2-1; 8 bases align to TRBD2. J was trimmed by 8 bases and V by 0 bases; bases with no gene match: 12. CDR1 is DFQATT and CDR2 is SNEGSKA in the germline V gene (reference sequence). The CDR3 is 16 residues long. In DNA form, the CDR3 reads TGCAGTGCTAGAGAGAGTCGGGGACTAGTTTTCCATGAGCAGTTCTTC. Its translation is CSARESRGLVFHEQFF.

This clonotype has just a few counts. V and J are TRBV28 and TRBJ1-2; D ambiguous. With 2 bases removed from V and 2 bases from J, the gap between germline ends came to 9 bases. The CDR3 loop spans 14 amino acids. The germline gives CDR1 MDHEN, CDR2 SYDVKM. The DNA for the CDR3 is TGTGCCAGCAGTTTAATCCACCTCAACTATGGCTACACCTTC. Protein sequence: CASSLIHLNYGYTF.

In its sample, this clonotype was seen a few times. J is TRBJ2-1 and V is TRBV19; 11 nucleotides agree with TRBD2. The CDR3 runs to 22 residues. V lost 3 bases to trimming and J lost 3 bases; unmatched junction nucleotides: 22. Germline CDR1 is LNHDA and CDR2 is SQIVND (reference sequence). CDR3 sequence (DNA): TGTGCCAGTAGTATGGGCTTATTCTGGACTAGCGGGCGACTGGGATTCTACAATGAGCAGTTCTTC. It codes for CASSMGLFWTSGRLGFYNEQFF. The full variable domain, rest sourced from reference TRBV19 and TRBJ2-1, is DGGITQSPKYLFRKEGQNVTLSCEQNLNHDAMYWYRQDPGQGLRLIYYSQIVNDFQKGDIAEGYSVSREKKESFPLTVTSAQKNPTAFYLCASSMGLFWTSGRLGFYNEQFFGPGTRLTVL.

This clonotype has a count of ten or more. The chain couples TRBV7-2 to TRBJ2-7; D is possibly TRBD1 (7 bases). V was cut by 3 bases and J by 3 bases, with 15 bases left in between. Germline-derived CDR1 and CDR2 are SGHTA and FQGNSA. The CDR3 covers 15 residues. This chain's CDR3 is CASSLDRTTNYEQYV. CDR3 bases: TGTGCCAGCAGCTTGGACAGGACTACCAACTACGAGCAGTACGTC.

The chain couples TRBV29-1 to TRBJ1-1; D is unclear. V gave up 4 bases and J gave up 0 bases, with 6 bases separating them. CDR1 and CDR2 (germline): SQVTM, ANQGSEA. The CDR3 covers 12 residues. CDR3 DNA: TGCAGCGTTGGGCTCATGAACACTGAAGCTTTCTTT. Translated, it gives CSVGLMNTEAFF.

This chain links TRBV7-2 with TRBJ2-5; TRBD2 matches 10 bases. This CDR3 region has 15 residues. Germline lookup yields CDR1 SGHTA and CDR2 FQGNSA. The trim removed 3 bases at V and 4 bases at J, leaving 5 bases unmatched. The DNA of the CDR3 is TGTGCCAGCAGCTTTGGGTCTAGCGGGAGAGAGACCCAGTACTTC. As protein: CASSFGSSGRETQYF.

Ten or more counts support this clonotype. CDR3 in DNA: TGTGCCAGCAGTTACGTAGGAGGGGGCGGAAGCTCCTATAATTCACCCCTCCACTTT. It encodes CASSYVGGGGSSYNSPLHF. This rearrangement joins TRBV6-5 to TRBJ1-6; 7 positions agree with TRBD1. The CDR3 has 19 residues. The ends lost 2 bases at V and 0 bases at J; junction bases unmatched: 10. Germline values: CDR1 MNHEY, CDR2 SVGAGI.

The chain uses TRBV6-2 or TRBV6-3 and TRBJ2-1; D possibly uses TRBD1 or TRBD2 (5 bases each). Germline V CDR1 and CDR2: MNHEY, SVGEGT. The CDR3 contains 16 residues. Trimming pared 5 bases from V and 2 bases from J, leaving 16 bases between. CDR3 DNA sequence: TGTGCCAGCAGTCGACTGGGACGGTCGACCTACAATGAGCAGTTCTTC. It specifies CASSRLGRSTYNEQFF.

The chain couples TRBV10-3 to TRBJ1-5; D is possibly TRBD1 (6 bases). Trimming removed 10 bases from V and 3 bases from J, with 16 bases in between. CDR3 length: 14 amino acids. Germline V gene sequence: CDR1 ENHRY, CDR2 SYGVKD. The CDR3: CATQGQGTNQPQHF. CDR3 DNA: TGTGCCACACAGGGTCAGGGCACCAATCAGCCCCAGCATTTT.

This clonotype showed up just a few times. The V and J genes are TRBV24-1 and TRBJ2-1, with no clear D. CDR1 and CDR2 (germline): KGHDR, SFDVKD. V dropped 0 bases and J dropped 9 bases, with 11 bases sitting between them. The CDR3 is made up of 14 amino acids. As DNA, the CDR3 is TGTGCCACCAGTGATTTGCGTACTATGGGTGAGCAGTTCTTC. This translates into CATSDLRTMGEQFF.

CDR3: CASSLEGGQRNQPQHF. The CDR3 DNA follows: TGCGCCAGCAGCCTTGAGGGAGGGCAGAGGAATCAGCCCCAGCATTTT. The rearrangement uses TRBV4-1 and TRBJ1-5; D is undetermined. Per germline, CDR1 MGHRA and CDR2 YSYEKL. Trimming removed 4 bases from V and 4 bases from J, with 17 bases in between. The CDR3 totals 16 residues.

This clonotype has a count of ten or more. The chain is built from TRBV7-2 and TRBJ2-4; 8 bases match TRBD1. CDR1 and CDR2 (germline): SGHTA, FQGNSA. The CDR3 runs 14 residues. J gave up 9 bases and V 3 bases, and 7 bases lay outside the gene matches. The CDR3 coding sequence is TGTGCCAGCAGCTTCCTAGGACAGGGTGTCATTCAGTACTTC. Translating gives CASSFLGQGVIQYF.

This clonotype was found many times. The chain combines TRBV7-8 with TRBJ1-4, with D possibly matching TRBD1 (6 bases). The CDR3 consists of 16 residues. Germline V CDR1 and CDR2: SGHVS, FQNEAQ. With 5 bases removed from V and 5 bases from J, the gap between germline ends came to 18 bases. CDR3 bases: TGTGCCAGCAGCCCTCAACCCAGCAGGGGCAATGAAAAACTGTTTTTT. Its protein product is CASSPQPSRGNEKLFF.

The chain carries TRBV6-1 and TRBJ2-3, with a weak D call TRBD1 (6 bases). Per the germline V gene, CDR1 is MNHNS and CDR2 is SASEGT. V dropped 3 bases and J dropped 0 bases, with 10 bases sitting between them. The CDR3 runs to 15 residues. CDR3 sequence reads: CASSEQRGSTDTQYF. The CDR3 DNA is TGTGCCAGCAGTGAGCAAAGGGGGAGCACAGATACGCAGTATTTT.

The rearrangement uses TRBV24-1 and TRBJ2-7; D gene uncertain. CDR3 length equals 12 residues. The germline V gene has CDR1 KGHDR and CDR2 SFDVKD. V dropped 8 bases and J dropped 2 bases, with 9 bases sitting between them. Here the CDR3 reads CATIVPTYEQYV. The DNA of the CDR3 is TGTGCCACCATCGTTCCAACCTACGAGCAGTACGTC.

In its sample, this clonotype was seen a few times. The chain combines TRBV20-1 with TRBJ2-1, with D tentatively TRBD2 (6 bases). Trimming stripped 7 bases from V and 0 bases from J, with 13 bases between. Germline V gene lookup returns CDR1 DFQATT and CDR2 SNEGSKA (reference sequence). The CDR3 is made up of 14 amino acids. The CDR3 DNA reads as TGCAGTGTCCGTACGGGAGCCTCCTACAATGAGCAGTTCTTC. It yields the protein CSVRTGASYNEQFF.

The V and J genes are TRBV6-6 and TRBJ1-1, with 7 bases identical to TRBD1. The CDR3 length is 14 residues. Germline V gene data show CDR1 as MNHNY and CDR2 as SVGAGI (reference sequence). V was clipped by 6 bases and J by 5 bases; unmatched bases: 9. CDR3 protein: CASSLRDRRTEAFF. For the CDR3, the DNA is TGTGCCAGCAGCCTCCGGGACAGAAGGACTGAAGCTTTCTTT.

The chain couples TRBV19 to TRBJ1-2; a possible D gene is TRBD1 (6 bases). The germline gives CDR1 LNHDA, CDR2 SQIVND (reference sequence). Trimming removed 2 bases from V and 4 bases from J, with 14 bases in between. The CDR3 has 15 residues. The CDR3 protein is CASSISGQGSYGYTF. The CDR3 DNA is TGTGCCAGTAGTATATCGGGACAAGGAAGCTATGGCTACACCTTC.

The chain is built from TRBV7-9 and TRBJ1-6, with D possibly being TRBD1 (5 bases). V lost 6 bases to trimming and J lost 7 bases, with 16 bases between them. The CDR3 is 15 amino acids. Germline V gives CDR1 SEHNR, CDR2 FQNEAQ (reference sequence). The CDR3: CASRHRDGINSPLHF. The CDR3 coding sequence is TGTGCCAGCAGACACCGGGACGGAATAAATTCACCCCTCCACTTT.

The table lists this clonotype with a few counts. This sequence joins TRBV10-3 and TRBJ2-7; 7 bases are a match to TRBD1. Trimming cost V 6 bases and J 2 bases; bases outside gene matches: 4. The CDR3 extends over 13 amino acids. The V gene's germline CDR1 is ENHRY and CDR2 SYGVKD. In DNA form, the CDR3 reads TGTGCCATCAGGGGCGGACAGGCCTACGAGCAGTACGTC. Translation: CAIRGGQAYEQYV.

In this sample, this clonotype turned up many times. The chain employs TRBV6-1 and TRBJ2-3; D uncertain. Germline CDR1 is MNHNS and CDR2 is SASEGT. V was cut by 10 bases and J by 1 base, with 12 bases left in between. This CDR3 region has 13 residues. In DNA, the CDR3 is TGTGCCAACACCCCCATTCGCACAGATACGCAGTATTTT. This gives the protein CANTPIRTDTQYF.

The chain is built from TRBV20-1 and TRBJ2-3; 7 positions match TRBD2. Germline assignment: CDR1 DFQATT and CDR2 SNEGSKA (reference sequence). J was trimmed by 8 bases and V by 3 bases; bases with no gene match: 11. The CDR3 length is 14 residues. The CDR3 nucleotides read TGCAGTGCTAGTTTCGCGGGAGAGCCCGGTACGCAGTATTTT. Amino acid sequence: CSASFAGEPGTQYF.

V usage is TRBV24-1 and J usage is TRBJ1-1, with D maybe TRBD1 (5 bases). V gave up 5 bases and J gave up 2 bases, with 14 bases separating them. Germline assignment: CDR1 KGHDR and CDR2 SFDVKD. This CDR3 has 15 amino acids. CDR3 sequence (DNA): TGTGCCACCAGTGGTCTATACACAGGAAACACTGAAGCTTTCTTT. This sequence encodes CATSGLYTGNTEAFF.

Ten or more counts support this clonotype. The V gene is TRBV7-2, the J gene TRBJ1-2; the D gene is possibly TRBD1 (6 bases). The CDR3 extends over 16 amino acids. Germline values: CDR1 SGHTA, CDR2 FQGNSA. V was shortened by 5 bases and J by 1 base, with 17 bases between the two germline ends. The CDR3 here is CASSPRWGRGNYGYTF. DNA for the CDR3: TGTGCCAGCAGCCCAAGATGGGGGCGCGGTAACTATGGCTACACCTTC.

There are many counts of this clonotype. The genes are TRBV7-2 and TRBJ1-1; D not certain. Germline V gives CDR1 SGHTA, CDR2 FQGNSA. Trimming shortened V by 1 base and J by 3 bases, and 9 bases separated the two germline ends. The CDR3 has 14 residues. CDR3 bases: TGTGCCAGCAGCTTAGTCCAGGTGGACACTGAAGCTTTCTTT. It codes for CASSLVQVDTEAFF.